The rows below give T cell receptor beta chains drawn from one sample of a study of T-cell memory formation after mild COVID-19. TCRdb recomputed calls from the 5' RACE reads with MiXCR, one row per CDR3 protein. The table includes approximately 400,000 distinct CDR3 sequences, 18% detected once. Sequencing input: PBMCs or a T cell subset sorted from them (not recorded which). These receptors were obtained from a man between 18 and 35 years old who had mild COVID-19 (a few samples of this study predate the infection). Cell type and time point are not known. Both conserved end residues are part of each CDR3. D genes are given only for firm matches.

d_call | j_call | v_call | cdr3_aa
- | TRBJ2-3 | TRBV6-5 | CASSYAGYGTDTQYF
- | TRBJ2-3 | TRBV7-2 | CASSGRGAGEDTQYF
- | TRBJ1-2 | TRBV25-1 | CASSFGPGLGHGYTF
- | TRBJ2-7 | TRBV9 | CASSVGGWSSYEQYF
TRBD1 | TRBJ2-2 | TRBV4-1 | CASSQRGTENTGELFF
TRBD2 | TRBJ2-1 | TRBV18 | CASSPPSGVTYNEQFF
- | TRBJ2-1 | TRBV27 | CASSRGTPSINEQFF
- | TRBJ1-3 | TRBV25-1 | CASRPGAGNTIYF
- | TRBJ2-1 | TRBV7-6 | CASSLMGGDEQFF
TRBD1 | TRBJ2-7 | TRBV7-9 | CASSSIWAGGMRYEQYF
- | TRBJ2-2 | TRBV7-9 | CASSPPADTGELFF
- | TRBJ2-7 | TRBV6-5 | CASSYLEGSYEQYF
TRBD1 | TRBJ1-2 | TRBV28 | CASLEQGYGYTF
TRBD2 | TRBJ2-5 | TRBV29-1 | CSVDPSGGPLAATQYF
TRBD1 | TRBJ1-2 | TRBV11-2 | CASSFFTGQGGNYGYTF
- | TRBJ1-1 | TRBV11-2 | CASSLPGRVQAFF
TRBD1 | TRBJ2-7 | TRBV29-1 | CSVELGTGNYEQYF
TRBD1 | TRBJ1-4 | TRBV28 | CASSLYRDREIGSEKLFF
TRBD2 | TRBJ2-5 | TRBV9 | CASSVAGLAQETQYF
- | TRBJ1-1 | TRBV18 | CASSPVRDVTEAFF
- | TRBJ2-3 | TRBV20-1 | CSARPGPDTQYF
TRBD1 | TRBJ2-3 | TRBV7-6 | CASSPQGQLTDTQYF
- | TRBJ2-5 | TRBV5-4 | CASQTRTEDETQYF
- | TRBJ2-7 | TRBV6-5 | CASSYSPRLYEQYF
- | TRBJ1-3 | TRBV7-2 | CASSPGASGNTIYF
- | TRBJ2-7 | TRBV5-1 | CASSPNYDEQYF
- | TRBJ1-2 | TRBV7-9 | CASSPTPGNGYTF
- | TRBJ2-7 | TRBV20-1 | CSAGTRYEQYF
- | TRBJ2-2 | TRBV19 | CASSAQGDTGELFF
TRBD1 | TRBJ2-1 | TRBV5-1 | CASSLGTGIYNEQFF
- | TRBJ2-1 | TRBV6-6 | CASSYGGSYNEQFF
- | TRBJ2-7 | TRBV29-1 | CSVYGQTLGEQYF
TRBD1 | TRBJ1-1 | TRBV5-1 | CASSPRGPFSGRGDTEAFF
- | TRBJ1-5 | TRBV12-3/TRBV12-4 | CASSSRYQPQHF
TRBD1 | TRBJ2-5 | TRBV10-3 | CAISFDRGLGETQYF
- | TRBJ2-3 | TRBV7-9 | CASSRPLVDTQYF
TRBD2 | TRBJ2-5 | TRBV2 | CASSDSGLAEETQYF
- | TRBJ1-2 | TRBV20-1 | CSAQTGHFYGYTF
TRBD1 | TRBJ1-2 | TRBV4-3 | CASSHHGQGGYGYTF
TRBD2 | TRBJ2-7 | TRBV11-3 | CASSFGISGEQYF
- | TRBJ2-7 | TRBV9 | CASSVVAGYEQYF
TRBD1 | TRBJ2-7 | TRBV12-3/TRBV12-4 | CASSSTGGLSYEQYF